The 11 T cell receptor beta chains listed next were all sequenced from one sample in a study of spatial heterogeneity in lung cancer. General study findings and limits: Mutation tallies in tumors tracked expanded intratumoral alpha and beta TCR counts.

What these receptors recognize is not known. Time point defined: sample taken at primary tumor resection. One entry per CDR3 protein results from TCRdb running MiXCR on the 5' RACE reads. The sample shows over 15,000 distinct CDR3 sequences, under 8% of them seen only once. Sequencing used lung tumor tissue, obtained at surgery. Receptors were obtained from a male donor with early-stage non-small cell lung cancer.

This clonotype is medium-sized (0.01 to 0.1%). Because the library targeted alpha chains, this beta chain is an off-target read whose size means little. CDR3 protein: CASSQDRTSGGTGELFF. The CDR3 nucleotides read TGCGCCAGCAGCCAAGATCGGACTAGCGGAGGCACCGGGGAGCTGTTTTTT. This chain joins TRBV4-1 and TRBJ2-2; 10 bases map to TRBD2. V dropped 0 bases and J dropped 4; count of bases not matched to a gene: 5. From germline, CDR1 is MGHRA and CDR2 YSYEKL. The CDR3 runs to 17 residues.

This clonotype was detected many times. This beta chain turned up in a library designed for alpha chains; as an off-target read, its abundance says little. The chain employs TRBV12-2 and TRBJ1-5; TRBD1, the table's D call, lacks a check against the DNA. TRBV12-2 constitutes a pseudogene. The CDR3 sequence is 17 residues long. The CDR3 coding sequence is TGTGCAAGTCGCTCACGCCGGGACAGGGTTTGGGATCAGCCCCAGCATTTT. Its protein is CASRSRRDRVWDQPQHF.

This clonotype occurred many times. A library made for alpha chains picked up this beta chain off target, so its size means little. The chain is built from TRBV20-1 and TRBJ2-1; 8 nucleotides line up with TRBD2. This CDR3 spans 19 amino acids. With 5 bases clipped from V and 0 bases from J, the junction kept 18 bases outside the gene matches. CDR1 and CDR2 from the germline V gene are DFQATT and SNEGSKA (reference sequence). The CDR3, as DNA: TGCAGTGCTCCCCCGGCCTTTCAACGGAGCGGGGGCTCCTACAATGAGCAGTTCTTC. The encoded protein is CSAPPAFQRSGGSYNEQFF.

By share, this clonotype ranks as medium-sized. This beta chain lies outside the target of a library built for alpha chains; its clone size means little. J is TRBJ2-3 and V is TRBV4-3; D call uncertain. Trimming left V 0 bases short and J 6 bases short, with 7 bases between. This CDR3 has 13 amino acids. From germline, CDR1 is LGHNA and CDR2 YSLEER. The DNA for the CDR3 is TGCGCCAGCAGCCAAGATGGAAGGGATACGCAGTATTTT. It is translated as CASSQDGRDTQYF.

This clonotype was seen repeatedly, ten times or more. This beta chain was picked up by a library intended for alpha chains and is off target, so its count carries little meaning. The chain combines TRBV5-1 with TRBJ2-3; TRBD2 matches at 8 bases. The CDR3 contains 17 residues. Germline CDR1 and CDR2: SGHRS and YFSETQ. Unmatched junction bases numbered 11, after V lost 1 base and J lost 4 bases. CDR3 in amino acids: CASSLRPGGGQSDTQYF. Written as DNA, the CDR3 is TGCGCCAGCAGCTTGAGGCCTGGCGGGGGGCAGTCAGATACGCAGTATTTT.

This clonotype has a count of ten or more. Found in a library prepared for alpha chains, this beta chain is an off-target read, and its abundance has little meaning. The V gene is TRBV7-2, the J gene TRBJ1-6; D remains ambiguous. V was clipped by 5 bases and J by 4 bases, with 9 bases between them. The CDR3 runs to 14 residues. CDR1 SGHTA and CDR2 FQGNSA come from the germline V gene. DNA for the CDR3: TGTGCCAGCAGCCCGGGTCAATATAATTCACCCCTCCACTTT. It is translated as CASSPGQYNSPLHF.

This clonotype was seen a few times. Since the library was made to target alpha chains, this beta chain is a stray read and its abundance is not meaningful. This rearrangement joins TRBV29-1 to TRBJ2-1; possibly TRBD2 for D (6 bases). CDR3 size: 10 residues. Germline-derived CDR1 and CDR2 are SQVTM and ANQGSEA. Between the trimmed V and J ends, which lost 7 bases and 14 bases, there was a span of 15 bases. CDR3 amino acids: CSGGDSREFF. Here the CDR3 DNA reads TGCAGCGGAGGGGACTCAAGGGAGTTCTTC.

This clonotype was seen at least ten times. This beta chain appears as a stray read in a library generated for alpha chains; its size is not informative. This chain joins TRBV5-1 and TRBJ2-5; the match to TRBD1 covers 9 bases. The germline V gene encodes CDR1 SGHRS and CDR2 YFSETQ. The CDR3 is 13 amino acids. V trimming: 4 bases; J trimming: 3 bases; junction bases outside the gene matches: 1. CDR3 protein: CASSRTGEETQYF. CDR3 coding DNA: TGCGCCAGCAGCCGGACAGGGGAAGAGACCCAGTACTTC.

This clonotype was detected many times. For a library built for alpha chains, this beta chain is a stray read; little rests on its size. The chain links TRBV7-2 to TRBJ1-2, with D maybe TRBD1 (5 bases). The CDR3 runs to 13 residues. The V end was cut by 1 base, the J end by 8 bases, with 11 bases between. CDR1 and CDR2 (germline): SGHTA, FQGNSA. CDR3 region: CASSLGQGRGYTF. CDR3 in DNA: TGTGCCAGCAGCTTAGGGCAGGGCAGGGGCTACACCTTC.

This clonotype was picked up many times. This beta chain lies outside the target of a library built for alpha chains; its clone size means little. The V gene is TRBV7-9, the J gene TRBJ2-5; D assignment may be TRBD1 or TRBD2 (5 bases each). V lost 5 bases to trimming and J lost 5 bases, with 21 bases between them. Germline CDR1 reads SEHNR; CDR2 reads FQNEAQ (reference sequence). This CDR3 comprises 16 residues. The CDR3 loop is CASSRIPPGPSETQYF. CDR3 DNA: TGTGCCAGCAGCCGTATACCCCCGGGACCGTCGGAGACCCAGTACTTC.

In its sample, this clonotype was seen many times. A library made for alpha chains picked up this beta chain off target, so its size means little. The chain uses TRBV7-2 and TRBJ2-5; 8 bases are a match to TRBD2. The CDR3 covers 15 residues. With 1 base clipped from V and 8 bases from J, the junction kept 9 bases outside the gene matches. Per germline, CDR1 SGHTA and CDR2 FQGNSA. CDR3 protein: CASSLVSGAGDTQYF. The CDR3, as DNA: TGTGCCAGCAGCTTAGTTAGCGGGGCTGGTGATACCCAGTACTTC.